This T cell receptor beta chain was found in a study of PD-L1 blockade in urothelial cancer. Study information: Analyses were performed on blood at 3 weeks after treatment start (the second dose) and at 6 weeks.

The study enrolled patients with locally advanced or metastatic urothelial carcinoma. Synthetic TCR analog templates were spiked into each PCR. TCRdb's copy holds only in-frame clones and misses some; the assay was immunoSEQ multiplex PCR. The sample lists some 60,000 clones, 86% occurring once. There are 17 residues in the CDR3. J gave up 5 bases and V 4 bases, and 13 bases lay outside the gene matches. From germline, CDR1 is SEHNR and CDR2 FQNEAQ (reference sequence). This chain uses TRBV7-9 with TRBJ1-2, with 10 nucleotides matching TRBD1. This specimen was PBMCs, taken around atezolizumab (anti-PD-L1) treatment. The TCR was taken from a man between 50 and 59 years old with urothelial cancer. CDR3 coding DNA: TGTGCCAGCAGCTCCTCCAGTCAGGGACAGGGGATATATGGCTACACCTTC. Translation: CASSSSSQGQGIYGYTF.